This T cell receptor (beta chain) stems from a study of blood T cells in healthy people across ages. There were healthy Caucasian individuals from Russia, aged roughly 6 to 100, serving as donors. A minimum of 5.5 micrograms of total RNA was extracted per sample. Together with a sample-barcoded 5' primer, a J-beta primer mix was included in a second PCR lasting roughly 6 to 12 cycles. Tags on each cDNA molecule came from a template-switch adaptor with 12 random nucleotides. TCRdb reanalysed the 5' RACE reads using MiXCR and keeps one entry per CDR3 protein. The sample yields about 730,000 distinct CDR3 sequences, 43% seen once. Looked up from germline, CDR1 is SQVTM and CDR2 is ANQGSEA. The J segment lost 4 bases and the V segment lost 4 bases, leaving 13 bases of the junction unmatched. The length of the CDR3 is 16 residues. On this clonotype itself: Its antigen is not known.

The study, taken as a whole, reports: Both naive CD4+ cell counts and diversity were greater in long-lived donors than in aged donors.

V usage is TRBV29-1 and J usage is TRBJ2-3; 8 positions match TRBD2. The clonotype comes from a woman aged 60-75 years in good health. Sequenced material: blood. The CDR3 coding sequence is TGCAGCGTTGTCGTGGAGGCGGGGGGCCTGGCAGATACGCAGTATTTT. Residues: CSVVVEAGGLADTQYF.